The 10 T cell receptor beta chains listed next were all sequenced from one sample in a study of shared clonotypes between healthy human individuals. Using immunoSEQ multiplex PCR, the repertoire was profiled, and TCRdb retains in-frame clones only, with some absent. The sample holds about 980,000 clones; over 75% are singletons and the top ten take roughly 1.5%. The sequenced sample consisted of memory CD4+ T cells sorted from blood. Subset: CD45RA-negative fraction. Receptors originate from a man younger than 35 in good health.

The rearrangement links TRBV6-6 to TRBJ2-2; 9 bases are shared with TRBD2. CDR3 size: 16 residues. From germline, CDR1 is MNHNY and CDR2 SVGAGI (reference sequence). The trim removed 5 bases at V and 2 bases at J, leaving 6 bases unmatched. The CDR3 spells CASSPGLAKNTGELFF. In DNA, the CDR3 is TGTGCCAGCAGTCCCGGACTAGCGAAAAACACCGGGGAGCTGTTTTTT.

This rearrangement joins TRBV4-1 to TRBJ2-6; D not resolved. Germline-derived CDR1 and CDR2 are MGHRA and YSYEKL. The ends were cut back, 1 base at V and 0 bases at J, with 10 bases in the middle. This CDR3 spans 17 amino acids. The CDR3 sequence: CASSQATIHSGANVLTF. CDR3 sequence (DNA): TGCGCCAGCAGCCAAGCTACTATACACTCTGGGGCCAACGTCCTGACTTTC.

The V gene is TRBV28, the J gene TRBJ1-1; D is undetermined. CDR1 is MDHEN and CDR2 is SYDVKM in the germline V gene. The CDR3 covers 12 residues. The V gene lost 10 bases and the J gene lost 7 bases, with 16 bases spanning the gap. The CDR3 bases are TGTGCCACACACTTAAACTACGGTGAAGCTTTCTTT. The encoded protein is CATHLNYGEAFF.

The chain couples TRBV2 to TRBJ1-5; D is perhaps TRBD1 (5 bases). The germline V gene encodes CDR1 SNHLY and CDR2 FYNNEI. This CDR3 has 15 amino acids. The V and J ends lost 4 bases and 4 bases respectively, with 14 bases between them. CDR3 bases: TGTGCCAGCAGTGGTCGAGGGGCGACGAATCAGCCCCAGCATTTT. Its protein is CASSGRGATNQPQHF. Supplemented by reference TRBV2 and TRBJ1-5, the full variable domain reads EPEVTQTPSHQVTQMGQEVILRCVPISNHLYFYWYRQILGQKVEFLVSFYNNEISEKSEIFDDQFSVERPDGSNFTLKIRSTKLEDSAMYFCASSGRGATNQPQHFGDGTRLSIL.

In the case of this clone: A much larger clone sits a single nucleotide away, making a read error possible. Here the CDR3 reads CASSIQGYEQYF. The CDR3 DNA reads TGCGCCAGCAGCATACAGGGCTACGAGCAGTACTTC. The J gene is TRBJ2-7, the V gene TRBV5-1; tentative D call: TRBD1 (6 bases). V was shortened by 4 bases and J by 3 bases, with 8 bases between the two germline ends. This CDR3 spans 12 amino acids. Germline values: CDR1 SGHRS, CDR2 YFSETQ.

As to this clone: The sample carries other DNA sequences with the same CDR3. This chain uses TRBV18 with TRBJ1-1; unclear D gene. V lost 2 bases, J lost 3 bases, and 7 bases lay in between. In germline, CDR1 is KGHSH, CDR2 LQKENI. The CDR3 runs to 13 residues. Here the CDR3 reads CASSPGRDTEAFF. The CDR3 DNA follows: TGTGCCAGCTCACCAGGGAGAGACACTGAAGCTTTCTTT.

The rearrangement uses TRBV29-1 and TRBJ2-7; D unclear. The ends were cut back, 4 bases at V and 1 base at J, with 8 bases in the middle. Per germline, CDR1 SQVTM and CDR2 ANQGSEA. The CDR3 contains 12 residues. The CDR3 sequence is CSVVDPSYEQYF. The CDR3 nucleotides read TGCAGCGTTGTGGACCCGTCCTACGAGCAGTACTTC.

This clone was seen a few times. Additional DNA sequences in this sample encode the identical CDR3. The V call is TRBV9, the J call TRBJ2-2; D is ambiguous. This CDR3 spans 14 amino acids. Germline V lookup: CDR1 SGDLS, CDR2 YYNGEE. Deletions cut 0 bases from V and 3 bases from J, with 6 bases between. CDR3 nucleotide sequence: TGTGCCAGCAGCGTAGGGCAGTACACCGGGGAGCTGTTTTTT. It yields the protein CASSVGQYTGELFF.

The chain employs TRBV19 and TRBJ1-5; 7 positions agree with TRBD1. Germline CDR1 LNHDA, CDR2 SQIVND (reference sequence). Unmatched junction bases numbered 10, after V lost 5 bases and J lost 3 bases. This CDR3 is 16 amino acids long. CDR3 nucleotide sequence: TGTGCCAGTAGTGTAACGGGGACAGTGAACAATCAGCCCCAGCATTTT. It encodes CASSVTGTVNNQPQHF. Together with reference TRBV19 and TRBJ1-5, the CDR3 gives the full variable domain: DGGITQSPKYLFRKEGQNVTLSCEQNLNHDAMYWYRQDPGQGLRLIYYSQIVNDFQKGDIAEGYSVSREKKESFPLTVTSAQKNPTAFYLCASSVTGTVNNQPQHFGDGTRLSIL.

V is TRBV30 and J is TRBJ1-6, with D possibly matching TRBD1 (6 bases). V was cut by 0 bases and J by 10 bases, with 13 bases left in between. The germline gives CDR1 GTSNPN, CDR2 SVGIG (reference sequence). The CDR3 runs 14 residues. In DNA form, the CDR3 reads TGTGCCTGGAGTGTATCGGGGGGGCGATCACCCCTCCACTTT. Its protein product is CAWSVSGGRSPLHF.